The clone carrying this T cell receptor beta chain came up many times. Its target is not known. The record originates from a study of naive and memory T cell subsets. The germline V gene has CDR1 MGHRA and CDR2 YSYEKL. V was clipped by 4 bases and J by 2 bases, with 10 bases between them. This CDR3 is built from 14 residues. Blood and skin TCR RNA was reverse transcribed with alpha and beta constant primers. Four PCR rounds used nested alpha and beta constant region primers plus the SP2 primer. TCRdb fed the 5' RACE reads into MiXCR, producing one record per CDR3 protein. The table lists about 26,000 distinct CDR3 sequences, under 25% of them singletons. RNA was extracted from around 2.7 ml of whole blood of healthy adults. The library had UMIs added by 3' ligation of an oligonucleotide to TCR cDNA. Unsorted total RNA, about 1 to 1,100 ng, was DNase treated before reverse transcription. Whole-study findings and limits: Potentially, T cell activation and differentiation skew this RNA-based measurement.

This clonotype originated in a female donor in good health. The chain joins TRBV4-1 to TRBJ2-3; the D is unclear. DNA for the CDR3: TGCGCCAGCAGCCCCCGAGTTGTCACAGATACGCAGTATTTT. Encoded protein: CASSPRVVTDTQYF.